This TCR beta chain was observed in a study of tissue T cells after allogeneic stem cell transplantation. The repertoire was sequenced with immunoSEQ multiplex PCR; TCRdb's copy has only in-frame clones and lacks some. The sample consists of around 2,000 clones, 40% to 60% of them appearing once. The germline V gene encodes CDR1 LGHDT and CDR2 YNNKQL (reference sequence). The CDR3 totals 14 residues. The junction had 3 bases not matched to a gene; V was cut back by 3 bases and J by 6 bases. Notes on the study in general: Anatomically similar tissues had similar TCR repertoires within each patient. Motif-based clustering found tissue-specific repertoire signatures shared across patients, though few clones were shared. In patients and mice, blood and spleen missed much of tissue repertoire.

Time point described: mouse harvest day 14 after allogeneic transplant. Tail vein injection delivered 10^7 T-cell-depleted bone marrow cells and 10^6 splenic CD5+ T cells. B6 (H2b) cells into BALB/c (H2d) mice; tissues taken at day 7 or 14. Relative to its sample, this clone is medium-sized. Its antigen is still unknown. Genes and germline come from the mouse. The CDR3 end lies 1 residue beyond the end of the read and is filled in from the germline J gene. Sequencing was carried out using liver tissue. The TCR comes from a female BALB/c mouse given C57BL/6 T cells with graft-versus-host disease after an allogeneic hematopoietic cell transplant. V is TRBV4 and J is TRBJ2-7; 12 bases are shared with TRBD2. The DNA read from the CDR3 is TGTGCCAGCAGCTACGACTGGGGGGGCTTTGAACAGTAC. Encoded protein: CASSYDWGGFEQY. The CDR3, in full, reads CASSYDWGGFEQYF.